One T cell receptor beta chain is described in this entry. Its antigen is not known. Antigen-specific CD4+ T cells were first expanded with viral peptide pools by the ViraFEST assay and only then sequenced. Following 10 days of culture, CD4+ T cells were isolated. Neither prior SARS-CoV-2 infection nor positive nucleocapsid antibodies were present in the vaccine recipients. The data were taken from a study of vaccination effects on CD4 cells after COVID-19. As for the study in general: As their vaccination, participants received two doses of either BNT162b2 or mRNA-1273. General study results and limits: No early post-infection timepoints were available in the study, which also included few convalescent patients.

TCRdb's copy holds only in-frame clones and misses some; the assay was immunoSEQ multiplex PCR. In the table there are approximately 44,000 clones, roughly two thirds of which are singletons. The clonotype comes from a human donor who received a COVID-19 vaccine. The sample here was CD4+ T cells from PBMCs cultured with HCoV-OC43 spike peptides, taken before COVID-19 vaccination. The subset: HCoV-OC43 spike overlapping peptide pool stimulation.

CDR3 coding DNA: TGTGCCAGCAGTGAAAGCGGGGGACTCAATTCACCCCTCCACTTT. Its translation is CASSESGGLNSPLHF. V is TRBV6-1 and J is TRBJ1-6; tentatively, D is TRBD1 (5 bases). Trimming removed 2 bases from V and 7 bases from J, with 12 bases in between. This CDR3 has 15 residues. From germline, CDR1 is MNHNS and CDR2 SASEGT.